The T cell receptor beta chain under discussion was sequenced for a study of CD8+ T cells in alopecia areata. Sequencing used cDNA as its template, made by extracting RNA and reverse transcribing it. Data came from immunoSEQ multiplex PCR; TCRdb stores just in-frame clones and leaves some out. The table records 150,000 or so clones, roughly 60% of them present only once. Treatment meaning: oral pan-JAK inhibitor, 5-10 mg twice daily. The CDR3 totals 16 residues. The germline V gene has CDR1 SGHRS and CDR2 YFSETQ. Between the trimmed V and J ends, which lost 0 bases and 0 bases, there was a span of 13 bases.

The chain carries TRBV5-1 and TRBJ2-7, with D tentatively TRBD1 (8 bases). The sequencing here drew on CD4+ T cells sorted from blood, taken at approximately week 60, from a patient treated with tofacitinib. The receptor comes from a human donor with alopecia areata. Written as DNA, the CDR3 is TGCGCCAGCAGCTTGGCCGGGGGGACAGGCTCCTACGAGCAGTACTTC. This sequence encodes CASSLAGGTGSYEQYF.